These T cell receptor beta chains were read from a single sample in a study of cytomegalovirus exposure and HLA in healthy donors. Using immunoSEQ multiplex PCR, the repertoire was profiled, and TCRdb retains in-frame clones only, with some absent. The data show around 67,000 clones, roughly 68% seen once. The sequencing sample was made of PBMCs. The source of these receptors is a woman between 45 and 65 years old in good health and CMV-seronegative. The CDR3 runs from the conserved cysteine through the conserved F or W. The order of the fields is clone size, D gene, V gene, J gene, CDR3 DNA, CDR3 protein. The D gene is left open where the match is weak. Size is omitted from some rows. Given values are once, few, many or a class for expanded clones.

clone size: NA; D gene: NA; V gene: TRBV29-1; J gene: TRBJ1-5; CDR3 DNA: TGCAGCGTTTTCACAGGGTTTGAAGGTCAGCCCCAGCATTTT; CDR3 protein: CSVFTGFEGQPQHF
clone size: once; D gene: NA; V gene: TRBV9; J gene: TRBJ2-5; CDR3 DNA: TGTGCCAGCAGCCCGGGATCTAGCGAGGAGACCCAGTACTTC; CDR3 protein: CASSPGSSEETQYF
clone size: NA; D gene: TRBD1; V gene: TRBV7-2; J gene: TRBJ1-5; CDR3 DNA: TGTGCCAGCAGCTCCAGGACAGGGGATCAGCCCCAGCATTTT; CDR3 protein: CASSSRTGDQPQHF
clone size: NA; D gene: TRBD1; V gene: TRBV2; J gene: TRBJ1-1; CDR3 DNA: TGTGCCAGCATGAGACAGGGGGGCACTGAAGCTTTCTTT; CDR3 protein: CASMRQGGTEAFF
clone size: NA; D gene: NA; V gene: TRBV5-6; J gene: TRBJ2-5; CDR3 DNA: TGTGCCAGCAGCTTGGTACAAACCCAAGAGGCCCAGTACTTC; CDR3 protein: CASSLVQTQEAQYF
clone size: NA; D gene: TRBD2; V gene: TRBV6-5; J gene: TRBJ2-1; CDR3 DNA: TGTGCCAGCAGTCGGGCGGGAGGCTCCTACAATGAGCAGTTCTTC; CDR3 protein: CASSRAGGSYNEQFF
clone size: few; D gene: TRBD2; V gene: TRBV4-1; J gene: TRBJ2-1; CDR3 DNA: TGCGCCAGCAGCCAAATTGACATGGGACTAGCAACATACAATGAGCAGTTCTTC; CDR3 protein: CASSQIDMGLATYNEQFF
clone size: NA; D gene: NA; V gene: TRBV30; J gene: TRBJ1-4; CDR3 DNA: TGTGCCTGGAGTGAAGGACTTTCTAATGAAAAACTGTTTTTT; CDR3 protein: CAWSEGLSNEKLFF
clone size: once; D gene: TRBD1; V gene: TRBV5-1; J gene: TRBJ1-1; CDR3 DNA: TGCGCCAGCAGCTATACAGGGGTCACTGAAGCTTTCTTT; CDR3 protein: CASSYTGVTEAFF
clone size: NA; D gene: NA; V gene: TRBV28; J gene: TRBJ2-7; CDR3 DNA: TGTGCCAGCAGTCCCCCCTCCTCCTACGAGCAGTACTTC; CDR3 protein: CASSPPSSYEQYF